This T cell receptor beta chain comes out of a study of T-cell memory formation after mild COVID-19. The CDR3 length is 17 residues. The V gene's germline CDR1 is MGHRA and CDR2 YSYEKL. Trimming left V 0 bases short and J 1 base short, with 14 bases between. General observations from the study: A subset of responding clones appeared in pre-infection memory, suggesting cross-reactive memory joined.

Details on this clonotype: What it recognizes is unknown.

TCRdb independently ran MiXCR on the 5' RACE reads; one entry per CDR3 protein. Among nearly 110,000 distinct CDR3 sequences, 15% to 20% were seen once, and the ten largest hold 25% to 30%. The sample taken for sequencing was PBMCs or a T cell subset sorted from them (not recorded which). This sequence was found in an adult woman who had mild COVID-19 (a few samples of this study predate the infection). Cell type and time point are not known. The gene calls are TRBV4-1 and TRBJ2-3; D possibly matches TRBD1 or TRBD2 (5 bases each). The DNA of the CDR3 is TGCGCCAGCAGCCAAGATGGGGCTAGCTGGGGCACAGATACGCAGTATTTT. Its translation is CASSQDGASWGTDTQYF.